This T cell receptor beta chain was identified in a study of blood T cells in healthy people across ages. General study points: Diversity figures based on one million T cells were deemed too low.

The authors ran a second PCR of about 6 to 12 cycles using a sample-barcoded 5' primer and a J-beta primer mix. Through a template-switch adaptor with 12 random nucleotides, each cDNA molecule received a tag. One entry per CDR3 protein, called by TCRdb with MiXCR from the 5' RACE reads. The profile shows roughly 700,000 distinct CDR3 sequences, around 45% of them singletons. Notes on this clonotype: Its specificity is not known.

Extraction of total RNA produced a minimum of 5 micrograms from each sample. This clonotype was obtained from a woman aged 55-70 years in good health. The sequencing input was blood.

This CDR3 is CASSRGQGDTQYF. CDR3 sequence (DNA): TGTGCCAGCAGTCGGGGACAGGGTGATACGCAGTATTTT. The chain has TRBV5-4 and TRBJ2-3; 9 bases are shared with TRBD1. Trimming took 5 bases from V and 6 from J; bases not matched to a gene: 4. Germline V gives CDR1 SGHNT, CDR2 YYREEE (reference sequence). This CDR3 spans 13 amino acids.